These 23 T cell receptor beta chains originate from one sample sequenced in a study of CD8 T cells in Susac syndrome. Random hexamers were used to reverse transcribe an amount of about 0.45 to 1 ug RNA. TCRdb fed the immunoSEQ multiplex PCR reads into MiXCR, producing one record per CDR3 protein. This repertoire shows 100,000 to 150,000 distinct CDR3 sequences, around 95% found once; its top ten account for under 0.095%. Sequenced: CD4+ T cells from PBMCs. The receptors here all came from a human donor in good health.

The rearrangement links TRBV9 to TRBJ1-3, with D possibly matching TRBD1 (5 bases). The CDR3 has 17 amino acids. Germline V lookup: CDR1 SGDLS, CDR2 YYNGEE. The V gene lost 2 bases and the J gene lost 1 base, with 16 bases spanning the gap. CDR3 sequence: CASSVAGTGRSGNTIYF. The CDR3 DNA follows: TGTGCCAGCAGCGTGGCCGGGACTGGGAGGTCTGGAAACACCATATATTTT.

The chain couples TRBV27 to TRBJ2-1, with a weak D call TRBD1 (5 bases). Germline assignment: CDR1 MNHEY and CDR2 SMNVEV (reference sequence). V gave up 4 bases and J gave up 6 bases, with 19 bases separating them. CDR3 size: 16 residues. The CDR3 sequence is CASSYGRVGLGNEQFF. As DNA, the CDR3 is TGTGCCAGCAGTTATGGCCGGGTGGGGCTGGGCAATGAGCAGTTCTTC.

V gene TRBV5-1 combines with J gene TRBJ1-1; TRBD1 agrees at 7 bases. V was pared by 3 bases and J by 1 base, with 9 bases of the junction left unmatched. Germline V gene data show CDR1 as SGHRS and CDR2 as YFSETQ. The CDR3 covers 16 residues. CDR3 in DNA: TGCGCCAGCAGCTCCCAAGGGGAGGGGGCGAACACTGAAGCTTTCTTT. Its protein is CASSSQGEGANTEAFF.

This sequence joins TRBV4-1 and TRBJ2-1; possible D gene TRBD2, 6 bases. This CDR3 contains 16 residues. The germline V and J ends were trimmed by 4 bases and 4 bases, with 17 bases remaining between them. Germline V gives CDR1 MGHRA, CDR2 YSYEKL. CDR3 sequence reads: CASSPVKWGEYNEQFF. The CDR3 DNA sequence: TGCGCCAGCAGCCCCGTGAAATGGGGGGAATACAATGAGCAGTTCTTC.

CDR3 protein: CASSVGMKQDGYTF. CDR3 coding DNA: TGTGCCAGCAGCGTAGGCATGAAACAGGATGGCTACACCTTC. This chain joins TRBV9 and TRBJ1-2; TRBD1 is a possible D gene (5 bases). Trimming shortened V by 0 bases and J by 6 bases, and 12 bases separated the two germline ends. The CDR3 length is 14 residues. Germline V gene sequence: CDR1 SGDLS, CDR2 YYNGEE.

As concerns this clonotype: An end of the junction does not agree with germline; a read error may underlie this. This chain uses TRBV10-3 with TRBJ2-7, with TRBD1 identical over 7 bases. Germline CDR1 and CDR2: ENHRY and SYGVKD. The CDR3 runs 14 residues. CDR3 nucleotides: TGTGCCATCAGCAAGGGACAGACCATTGACGAGAAGTACTTC. Amino acids: CAISKGQTIDEKYF.

This clonotype appeared a single time. The V gene is TRBV27, the J gene TRBJ1-1; D call uncertain. V lost 6 bases, J lost 6 bases, and 17 bases lay in between. The CDR3 totals 14 residues. Germline V CDR1 and CDR2: MNHEY, SMNVEV (reference sequence). For the CDR3, the DNA is TGTGCCAGCAGCCCAACGATAGGTTTGCCTGAAGCTTTCTTT. Translation gives CASSPTIGLPEAFF.

The chain has TRBV7-8 and TRBJ2-3, with TRBD2 matching 10 bases. Unmatched junction bases numbered 3, after V lost 5 bases and J lost 7 bases. The V gene's germline CDR1 is SGHVS and CDR2 FQNEAQ. This CDR3 has 13 amino acids. In DNA form, the CDR3 reads TGTGCCAGCAGCGGGACTAGCGCCAATACGCAGTATTTT. The encoded protein is CASSGTSANTQYF.

This chain uses TRBV7-9 with TRBJ1-3, with a possible D match to TRBD1 (6 bases). The CDR3 is made up of 14 amino acids. The germline CDR1 and CDR2 sequences are SEHNR and FQNEAQ (reference sequence). The V and J ends lost 5 bases and 2 bases respectively, with 10 bases between them. The CDR3 DNA is TGTGCCAGCAGCCCAGGGGCCCCTGGAAACACCATATATTTT. The encoded protein is CASSPGAPGNTIYF. The variable domain in full, with the rest retrieved from reference TRBV7-9 and TRBJ1-3, is DTGVSQNPRHKITKRGQNVTFRCDPISEHNRLYWYRQTLGQGPEFLTYFQNEAQLEKSRLLSDRFSAERPKGSFSTLEIQRTEQGDSAMYLCASSPGAPGNTIYFGEGSWLTVV.

The chain uses TRBV20-1 and TRBJ1-5; D gene ambiguous. CDR1 and CDR2 (germline): DFQATT, SNEGSKA (reference sequence). This CDR3 region has 12 residues. Trimming pared 3 bases from V and 1 base from J, leaving 4 bases between. CDR3 in amino acids: CSARRSNQPQHF. CDR3 sequence (DNA): TGCAGTGCTAGGAGGAGCAATCAGCCCCAGCATTTT.

The genes are TRBV29-1 and TRBJ2-7, with D perhaps assigned TRBD1 or TRBD2 (5 bases each). The CDR3 totals 12 residues. In germline, CDR1 is SQVTM, CDR2 ANQGSEA. The ends were cut back, 6 bases at V and 2 bases at J, with 11 bases in the middle. The DNA for the CDR3 is TGCAGCGTACACCGGGACCCCTACGAGCAGTACTTC. Protein product: CSVHRDPYEQYF.

The chain uses TRBV29-1 and TRBJ2-3, with D possibly TRBD2 on 5 matching bases. Between the trimmed V and J ends, which lost 6 bases and 0 bases, there was a span of 19 bases. CDR1 and CDR2 (germline): SQVTM, ANQGSEA. This CDR3 is built from 16 residues. CDR3 sequence reads: CSVALWVAMSTDTQYF. CDR3 DNA sequence: TGCAGCGTGGCCCTCTGGGTAGCGATGAGCACAGATACGCAGTATTTT.

The J gene is TRBJ2-1, the V gene TRBV15; the D gene is possibly TRBD1 (6 bases). V was trimmed by 3 bases and J by 8 bases, leaving 14 bases between them. The CDR3 loop spans 14 amino acids. Germline V lookup: CDR1 LNHNV, CDR2 YYDKDF (reference sequence). This CDR3 is CATSRGISGDEQFF. For the CDR3, the DNA is TGTGCCACCAGCAGGGGTATTTCAGGGGATGAGCAGTTCTTC.

The chain is built from TRBV10-3 and TRBJ2-3, with D perhaps being TRBD1 or TRBD2 (5 bases each). Germline CDR1 is ENHRY and CDR2 is SYGVKD. The germline V and J ends were trimmed by 6 bases and 6 bases, with 16 bases remaining between them. This CDR3 has 14 amino acids. The CDR3 loop reads CAIRGDRTADTQYF. CDR3 DNA sequence: TGTGCCATCAGGGGGGATCGGACGGCTGATACGCAGTATTTT.

V usage is TRBV19 and J usage is TRBJ1-1; D unresolved. The germline V gene encodes CDR1 LNHDA and CDR2 SQIVND (reference sequence). The CDR3 covers 13 residues. Trimming stripped 10 bases from V and 0 bases from J, with 12 bases between. As DNA, the CDR3 is TGTGCCACACGACTGAACCTGAACACTGAAGCTTTCTTT. This sequence encodes CATRLNLNTEAFF. The full variable domain, its missing parts supplied by reference TRBV19 and TRBJ1-1, is DGGITQSPKYLFRKEGQNVTLSCEQNLNHDAMYWYRQDPGQGLRLIYYSQIVNDFQKGDIAEGYSVSREKKESFPLTVTSAQKNPTAFYLCATRLNLNTEAFFGQGTRLTVV.

The J gene is TRBJ2-3, the V gene TRBV15, with a weak D call TRBD2 (6 bases). Germline V gene lookup returns CDR1 LNHNV and CDR2 YYDKDF (reference sequence). The V end was cut by 6 bases, the J end by 2 bases, with 15 bases between. There are 15 residues in the CDR3. Here the CDR3 DNA reads TGTGCCACCAGTAGGGCGGGGAGGACCACAGATACGCAGTATTTT. This codes for CATSRAGRTTDTQYF. The whole variable domain, filled in from reference TRBV15 and TRBJ2-3, reads DAMVIQNPRYQVTQFGKPVTLSCSQTLNHNVMYWYQQKSSQAPKLLFHYYDKDFNNEADTPDNFQSRRPNTSFCFLDIRSPGLGDTAMYLCATSRAGRTTDTQYFGPGTRLTVL.

This rearrangement joins TRBV7-2 to TRBJ1-1; possibly TRBD1 for D (5 bases). The V gene lost 6 bases and the J gene lost 1 base, with 9 bases spanning the gap. Germline CDR1 SGHTA, CDR2 FQGNSA. This CDR3 comprises 13 residues. In DNA form, the CDR3 reads TGTGCCAGCAGACCGCAGGGGAACACTGAAGCTTTCTTT. Its protein product is CASRPQGNTEAFF.

This chain connects TRBV5-4 to TRBJ2-7, with TRBD1 matching over 10 bases. This CDR3 has 13 residues. Trimming took 5 bases from V and 6 from J; bases not matched to a gene: 5. The germline gives CDR1 SGHNT, CDR2 YYREEE (reference sequence). CDR3 nucleotide sequence: TGTGCCAGCAGTCCGACAGGGGGCATCGAGCAGTACTTC. This gives the protein CASSPTGGIEQYF.

The CDR3 DNA reads TGTGCCAGCAGGGGGGACAGCCAAGAGACCCAGTACTTC. Its protein product is CASRGDSQETQYF. The chain carries TRBV2 and TRBJ2-5; 7 bases agree with TRBD1. The CDR3 has 13 residues. Germline V gene lookup returns CDR1 SNHLY and CDR2 FYNNEI. Trimming cost V 6 bases and J 1 base; bases outside gene matches: 2.

V usage is TRBV5-1 and J usage is TRBJ2-2; the D is unclear. Trimming removed 4 bases from V and 0 bases from J, with 10 bases in between. The CDR3 sequence is 15 residues long. Germline values: CDR1 SGHRS, CDR2 YFSETQ. The DNA for the CDR3 is TGCGCCAGCAGCGTCCGGACGGCGAACACCGGGGAGCTGTTTTTT. This sequence encodes CASSVRTANTGELFF.

V is TRBV20-1 and J is TRBJ1-5, with D perhaps TRBD1 (5 bases). Germline V CDR1 and CDR2: DFQATT, SNEGSKA (reference sequence). V was clipped by 2 bases and J by 6 bases, with 11 bases between them. The CDR3 has 13 residues. CDR3 in DNA: TGCAGTGCTAGATTCAGGGAGGGTCAGCCCCAGCATTTT. It codes for CSARFREGQPQHF.

This chain joins TRBV5-1 and TRBJ2-5; 8 positions match TRBD2. CDR1 SGHRS and CDR2 YFSETQ come from the germline V gene. Losses at the gene ends were 4 bases for V and 5 bases for J; bases not matched to a gene: 7. The CDR3 covers 14 residues. The CDR3, as DNA: TGCGCCAGCAGCCGTAGCGGGACTCAGGAGACCCAGTACTTC. This gives the protein CASSRSGTQETQYF.

The chain carries TRBV6-1 and TRBJ2-5; TRBD2 might be the D (5 bases). The CDR3 totals 14 residues. The germline V gene encodes CDR1 MNHNS and CDR2 SASEGT. Trimming removed 8 bases at V and 5 bases at J, with 18 bases between. The CDR3 loop is CASGVGAYGETQYF. CDR3 sequence (DNA): TGTGCCAGCGGGGTGGGAGCCTACGGGGAGACCCAGTACTTC.